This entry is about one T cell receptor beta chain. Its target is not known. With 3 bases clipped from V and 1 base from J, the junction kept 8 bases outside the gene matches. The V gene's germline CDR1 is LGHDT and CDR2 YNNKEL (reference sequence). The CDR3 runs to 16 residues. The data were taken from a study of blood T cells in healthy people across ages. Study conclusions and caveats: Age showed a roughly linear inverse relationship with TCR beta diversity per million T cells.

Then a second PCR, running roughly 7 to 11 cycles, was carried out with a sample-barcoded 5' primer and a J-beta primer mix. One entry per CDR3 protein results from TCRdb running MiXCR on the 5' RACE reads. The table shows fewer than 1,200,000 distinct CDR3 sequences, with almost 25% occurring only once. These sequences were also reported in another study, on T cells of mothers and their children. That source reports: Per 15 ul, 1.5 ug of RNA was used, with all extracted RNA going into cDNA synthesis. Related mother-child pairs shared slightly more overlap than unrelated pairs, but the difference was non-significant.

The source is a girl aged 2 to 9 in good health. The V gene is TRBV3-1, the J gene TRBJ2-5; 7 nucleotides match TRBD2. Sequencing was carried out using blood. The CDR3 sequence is CASSHPRSGLQETQYF. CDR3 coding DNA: TGTGCCAGCAGCCATCCTCGTAGCGGGCTCCAAGAGACCCAGTACTTC.